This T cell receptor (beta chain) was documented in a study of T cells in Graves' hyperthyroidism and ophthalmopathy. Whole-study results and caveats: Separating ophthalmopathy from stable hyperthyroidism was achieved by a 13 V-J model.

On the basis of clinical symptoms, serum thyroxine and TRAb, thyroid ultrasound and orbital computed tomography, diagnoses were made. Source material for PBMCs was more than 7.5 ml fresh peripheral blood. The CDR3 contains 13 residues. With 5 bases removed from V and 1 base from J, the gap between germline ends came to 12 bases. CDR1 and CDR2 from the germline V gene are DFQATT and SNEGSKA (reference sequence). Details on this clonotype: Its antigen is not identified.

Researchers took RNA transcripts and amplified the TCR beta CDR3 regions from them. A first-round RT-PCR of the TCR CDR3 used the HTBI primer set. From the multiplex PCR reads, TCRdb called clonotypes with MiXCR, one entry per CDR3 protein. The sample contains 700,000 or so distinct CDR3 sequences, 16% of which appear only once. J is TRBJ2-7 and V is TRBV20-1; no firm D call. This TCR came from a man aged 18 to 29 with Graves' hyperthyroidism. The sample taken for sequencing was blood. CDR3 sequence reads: CSASDALSYEQYF. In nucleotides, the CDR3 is TGCAGTGCTTCGGACGCATTATCCTACGAGCAGTACTTC.